The 27 T cell receptor beta chains below come from one sample, sequenced in a study of T cells after yellow fever vaccination. TCRdb re-called the 5' RACE reads through MiXCR, storing one row per CDR3 protein. Of a few hundred thousand distinct CDR3 sequences listed, 3% to 4.5% are singletons. The source was PBMCs, collected 5 days after the yellow fever booster vaccination. The receptors derive from a man between 18 and 35 years old who received the YFV17D yellow fever vaccine.

Many counts were recorded for this clonotype. The chain uses TRBV2 and TRBJ1-5; D is unclear. Germline-derived CDR1 and CDR2 are SNHLY and FYNNEI. There are 17 residues in the CDR3. Trimming took 0 bases from V and 7 from J, leaving 19 bases between them. CDR3 DNA sequence: TGTGCCAGCAGTGAAGCGCTTATGGGAGGAGGAGGGCAGCCCCAGCATTTT. Its translation is CASSEALMGGGGQPQHF.

The chain combines TRBV9 with TRBJ2-1; D is unresolved. V lost 4 bases to trimming and J lost 6 bases, with 17 bases between them. This CDR3 is built from 15 residues. The germline CDR1 and CDR2 sequences are SGDLS and YYNGEE. The CDR3 DNA sequence: TGTGCCAGCAGCCCCGATTCGCAGCTAGTCAATGAGCAGTTCTTC. Protein: CASSPDSQLVNEQFF.

The chain employs TRBV5-1 and TRBJ1-2; 10 positions agree with TRBD1. Germline lookup yields CDR1 SGHRS and CDR2 YFSETQ. This CDR3 is built from 15 residues. Losses at the gene ends were 5 bases for V and 1 base for J; bases not matched to a gene: 5. CDR3: CASSLRDRGNYGYTF. CDR3 coding DNA: TGCGCCAGCAGTCTCCGGGACAGGGGTAACTATGGCTACACCTTC.

There are many counts of this clonotype. J is TRBJ2-7 and V is TRBV7-2; a weak D match, TRBD2 (6 bases). The CDR3 is 15 residues long. V was trimmed by 2 bases and J by 1 base, leaving 12 bases between them. CDR1 SGHTA and CDR2 FQGNSA come from the germline V gene. The CDR3 bases are TGTGCCAGCAGCTTACAGGGAGGTCTATCCTACGAGCAGTACGTC. Protein sequence: CASSLQGGLSYEQYV.

This clonotype was counted between two and nine times. The chain has TRBV7-6 and TRBJ1-1; unclear D gene. Germline assignment: CDR1 SGHVS and CDR2 FNYEAQ. CDR3 length: 14 amino acids. V shed 1 base and J shed 1 base, with 7 bases lying between them. The CDR3 DNA reads as TGTGCCAGCAGCTTAGAGGCAGAGAACACTGAAGCTTTCTTT. Protein: CASSLEAENTEAFF.

This clonotype was detected many times. The chain recombines TRBV29-1 with TRBJ1-2; the match to TRBD1 covers 10 bases. This CDR3 has 13 amino acids. Germline V gene data show CDR1 as SQVTM and CDR2 as ANQGSEA. V lost 4 bases to trimming and J lost 2 bases; unmatched junction nucleotides: 1. In DNA, the CDR3 is TGCAGCGTTGGGACAGGGGGAAACTATGGCTACACCTTC. Residues: CSVGTGGNYGYTF.

This clonotype was detected only a few times. This chain connects TRBV18 to TRBJ2-7, with D tentatively TRBD1 (5 bases). V lost 3 bases, J lost 0 bases, and 9 bases lay in between. The CDR3 has 14 amino acids. Germline CDR1 and CDR2: KGHSH and LQKENI. CDR3 coding DNA: TGTGCCAGCTCACCGGGGCACTTCTCCTACGAGCAGTACGTC. Its translation is CASSPGHFSYEQYV.

This chain joins TRBV11-2 and TRBJ2-3; 7 positions agree with TRBD1. Germline V lookup: CDR1 SGHAT, CDR2 FQNNGV. After removal of 5 bases from V and 1 base from J, the junction contained 3 bases not matched to a gene. CDR3 size: 14 residues. As DNA, the CDR3 is TGTGCCAGCAGCATCGGACAGGGCACAGATACGCAGTATTTT. Its translation is CASSIGQGTDTQYF.

The sample holds many counts of this clonotype. The CDR3 loop is CASSSLWPLAHNEQFF. The CDR3 region has the DNA TGTGCCAGCAGCTCCCTATGGCCGTTGGCTCACAATGAGCAGTTCTTC. V is TRBV7-2 and J is TRBJ2-1, with D uncertain. CDR3 length: 16 amino acids. V was trimmed by 4 bases and J by 5 bases, leaving 18 bases between them. Germline V gene sequence: CDR1 SGHTA, CDR2 FQGNSA.

This clonotype was counted many times. V usage is TRBV10-1 and J usage is TRBJ1-1; D is unresolved. This CDR3 has 13 residues. V was pared by 4 bases and J by 1 base, with 7 bases between. Germline V CDR1 and CDR2: WNHNN, SYGVQD (reference sequence). The CDR3 DNA sequence: TGCGCCAGCAGTGTGGCAGAGAACACTGAAGCTTTCTTT. Translation gives CASSVAENTEAFF.

The chain is built from TRBV11-2 and TRBJ2-7; D gene ambiguous. The CDR3 runs 13 residues. Germline CDR1 reads SGHAT; CDR2 reads FQNNGV. Trimming took 0 bases from V and 3 from J, leaving 6 bases between them. Written as DNA, the CDR3 is TGTGCCAGCAGCTTAGAAGTCATCTACGAGCAGTACGTC. This translates into CASSLEVIYEQYV.

The CDR3 region is CSARDPGSGEQYV. In DNA, the CDR3 is TGCAGTGCTAGAGACCCCGGGTCGGGTGAGCAGTACGTC. This sequence joins TRBV20-1 and TRBJ2-7, with D unresolved. Germline V CDR1 and CDR2: DFQATT, SNEGSKA (reference sequence). Trimming took 0 bases from V and 7 from J, leaving 13 bases between them. CDR3 size: 13 residues.

This clonotype was seen more than once but under ten times. The chain uses TRBV7-2 and TRBJ2-5; D is ambiguous. The CDR3 sequence is 14 residues long. Trimming left V 5 bases short and J 1 base short, with 11 bases between. Germline CDR1 and CDR2: SGHTA and FQGNSA. The CDR3 is CASSALESQETQYF. In DNA form, the CDR3 reads TGTGCCAGCAGCGCCCTAGAGTCCCAAGAGACCCAGTACTTC.

The chain uses TRBV7-2 and TRBJ2-5; TRBD1 aligns across 9 bases. Losses at the gene ends were 8 bases for V and 1 base for J; bases not matched to a gene: 2. Germline lookup yields CDR1 SGHTA and CDR2 FQGNSA. This CDR3 contains 13 residues. CDR3 protein: CASGQGRQETQYF. As DNA, the CDR3 is TGTGCCAGCGGACAGGGGCGCCAAGAGACCCAGTACTTC. The full variable domain, with the rest looked up from reference TRBV7-2 and TRBJ2-5, is GAGVSQSPSNKVTEKGKDVELRCDPISGHTALYWYRQSLGQGLEFLIYFQGNSAPDKSGLPSDRFSAERTGGSVSTLTIQRTQQEDSAVYLCASGQGRQETQYFGPGTRLLVL.

This clonotype was detected ten times or more. V usage is TRBV5-1 and J usage is TRBJ2-2; no clear D. Germline CDR1 reads SGHRS; CDR2 reads YFSETQ. The CDR3 extends over 12 amino acids. V lost 1 base and J 8 bases, leaving 6 bases between the germline ends. This CDR3 is CASSLMGGELFF. The CDR3 nucleotides read TGCGCCAGCAGCTTGATGGGAGGGGAGCTGTTTTTT.

This clonotype has a count of ten or more. This chain joins TRBV10-3 and TRBJ2-3; 13 bases line up with TRBD2. The V and J ends lost 3 bases and 5 bases, in that order; junction bases with no gene match: 11. The CDR3 extends over 18 amino acids. Germline V lookup: CDR1 ENHRY, CDR2 SYGVKD. CDR3 region: CAISDHGLAGAGGDTQYF. The CDR3 DNA sequence: TGTGCCATCAGTGATCACGGACTAGCGGGGGCCGGGGGAGATACGCAGTATTTT.

This clonotype was seen more than once but under ten times. V usage is TRBV5-1 and J usage is TRBJ1-3, with 8 bases lining up with TRBD1. Germline CDR1 and CDR2: SGHRS and YFSETQ. The CDR3 extends over 15 amino acids. With 4 bases clipped from V and 2 bases from J, the junction kept 5 bases outside the gene matches. Here the CDR3 DNA reads TGCGCCAGCAGCGACACCAGGGGGCCTGGAAACACCATATATTTT. Translated, it gives CASSDTRGPGNTIYF.

This clonotype has more than one count but fewer than ten. This sequence joins TRBV7-9 and TRBJ2-7; the D is unclear. V lost 1 base and J lost 6, with 16 bases in between. This CDR3 has 15 residues. CDR1 is SEHNR, CDR2 FQNEAQ, per germline (reference sequence). The CDR3 spells CASSLGKALPREQYV. The DNA of the CDR3 is TGTGCCAGCAGCTTAGGGAAAGCCCTCCCGCGCGAGCAGTACGTC.

The chain has TRBV6-2 or TRBV6-3 and TRBJ1-2; D unresolved. The V and J ends lost 6 bases and 6 bases respectively, with 14 bases between them. The CDR3 consists of 13 residues. The germline CDR1 and CDR2 sequences are MNHEY and SVGEGT. The CDR3 DNA is TGTGCCAGCAGCCCCCACCCCCAGGATGGCTACACCTTC. Protein: CASSPHPQDGYTF.

The rearrangement uses TRBV5-1 and TRBJ1-2, with D maybe TRBD1 (6 bases). CDR1 and CDR2 from the germline V gene are SGHRS and YFSETQ. The V gene lost 0 bases and the J gene lost 8 bases, with 17 bases spanning the gap. The CDR3 spans 15 residues. Here the CDR3 reads CASSLDRQAGRGYTF. In DNA, the CDR3 is TGCGCCAGCAGCTTGGATAGACAGGCCGGTAGGGGCTACACCTTC. The full variable domain, in which reference TRBV5-1 and TRBJ1-2 provide the parts outside the CDR3, is KAGVTQTPRYLIKTRGQQVTLSCSPISGHRSVSWYQQTPGQGLQFLFEYFSETQRNKGNFPGRFSGRQFSNSRSEMNVSTLELGDSALYLCASSLDRQAGRGYTFGSGTRLTVV.

This clonotype was counted only a few times. The chain combines TRBV20-1 with TRBJ1-3; tentatively, D is TRBD1 (5 bases). The V end lost 5 bases, the J end lost 7 bases, and 9 bases lay between the germline ends. From germline, CDR1 is DFQATT and CDR2 SNEGSKA (reference sequence). The CDR3 has 11 residues. The CDR3 region is CSAAEGNTIYF. CDR3 nucleotide sequence: TGCAGTGCTGCCGAGGGGAACACCATATATTTT.

This clonotype has at least ten counts. The CDR3 sequence is CASSLGVTSGYAGELFF. The CDR3 bases are TGTGCCAGCAGTTTAGGTGTGACTAGCGGGTACGCCGGGGAGCTGTTTTTT. The V gene is TRBV12-3 or TRBV12-4, the J gene TRBJ2-2; the match to TRBD2 covers 10 bases. V dropped 1 base and J dropped 6; count of bases not matched to a gene: 8. The CDR3 length is 17 residues.

This clonotype came up a few times. The genes are TRBV19 and TRBJ1-5; 8 nucleotides agree with TRBD1. V lost 5 bases, J lost 5 bases, and 11 bases stayed unmatched. The CDR3 is 16 amino acids. Germline loops: CDR1 LNHDA, CDR2 SQIVND (reference sequence). The CDR3 coding sequence is TGTGCCAGTAGTCACAATGCAGGGACAGGTTATCAGCCCCAGCATTTT. This gives the protein CASSHNAGTGYQPQHF. The variable domain in full, with the rest retrieved from reference TRBV19 and TRBJ1-5, is DGGITQSPKYLFRKEGQNVTLSCEQNLNHDAMYWYRQDPGQGLRLIYYSQIVNDFQKGDIAEGYSVSREKKESFPLTVTSAQKNPTAFYLCASSHNAGTGYQPQHFGDGTRLSIL.

At least ten counts were recorded for this clonotype. The chain recombines TRBV9 with TRBJ2-2; D is uncertain. The germline CDR1 and CDR2 sequences are SGDLS and YYNGEE. The CDR3 has 15 amino acids. V was pared by 3 bases and J by 0 bases, with 9 bases between. CDR3 residues: CASSASLANTGELFF. The DNA of the CDR3 is TGTGCCAGCAGCGCCTCCCTCGCGAACACCGGGGAGCTGTTTTTT.

This clonotype was observed a few times. The chain has TRBV6-5 and TRBJ2-7, with D possibly matching TRBD1 (6 bases). The CDR3 totals 15 residues. The V end lost 2 bases, the J end lost 3 bases, and 14 bases lay between the germline ends. Germline V gives CDR1 MNHEY, CDR2 SVGAGI. This CDR3 reads CASSYRPGHHYEQYV. The CDR3 nucleotides read TGTGCCAGCAGTTACCGTCCGGGACACCACTACGAGCAGTACGTC.

This chain uses TRBV4-3 with TRBJ1-1; D may be TRBD1 (5 bases). The CDR3 covers 15 residues. Germline CDR1 is LGHNA and CDR2 is YSLEER. V lost 0 bases and J lost 5, with 13 bases in between. As DNA, the CDR3 is TGCGCCAGCAGCCAAGAGGTTCGCAGGGCGACTGAAGCTTTCTTT. This translates into CASSQEVRRATEAFF.

There are many counts of this clonotype. The J gene is TRBJ1-6, the V gene TRBV6-5; no clear D gene. The ends were cut back, 6 bases at V and 7 bases at J, with 13 bases in the middle. The CDR3 runs to 14 residues. Germline loops: CDR1 MNHEY, CDR2 SVGAGI. The CDR3 sequence is CASSPGRANSPLHF. CDR3 DNA sequence: TGTGCCAGCAGCCCTGGGAGGGCCAATTCACCCCTCCACTTT.